The 12 T cell receptor beta chains below come from one sample, sequenced in a study of T cells after yellow fever vaccination (dated by TCRdb to about 2019). Libraries came from 5' RACE. TCRdb shows the sequencer as Illumina HiSeq 2500. TCRdb's own reprocessing of the public reads used fastp at Q25 and MiXCR and kept productive beta chains. Entries that share a CDR3 protein sequence are merged under the most common genes and DNA. This sample holds under 55,000 distinct CDR3 sequences; 6% to 7% were observed only once. 15% of the sample belongs to the ten largest clones. The sample's treatment or condition label, in plain terms: live attenuated yellow fever vaccine strain. Sequencing used CD8+ T cells not binding an NS4B(214-222) dextramer, sorted from PBMCs, obtained 45 days after the yellow fever booster vaccination. Interpreted using the paper, the cell subset or site label stands for: NS4B epitope dextramer-negative CD8 T cells. These receptors were collected from a young man who received the YFV17D yellow fever vaccine.

There are many counts of this clonotype. CDR3 nucleotides: TGTGCCAGCACGATGACAGGGGGGGAGACCCAGTACTTC. As protein: CASTMTGGETQYF. The chain links TRBV7-8 to TRBJ2-5; 9 bases line up with TRBD1. The junction had 5 bases not matched to a gene; V was cut back by 7 bases and J by 5 bases. This CDR3 has 13 amino acids. CDR1 is SGHVS and CDR2 is FQNEAQ in the germline V gene.

The rearrangement links TRBV7-2 to TRBJ1-6; maybe TRBD1 (5 bases). V lost 3 bases and J 11 bases, leaving 14 bases between the germline ends. Germline V lookup: CDR1 SGHTA, CDR2 FQGNSA. The CDR3 totals 14 residues. This CDR3 reads CASSFGRPGAPLHF. For the CDR3, the DNA is TGTGCCAGCAGCTTTGGCAGGCCGGGGGCACCCCTCCACTTT.

The chain couples TRBV7-2 to TRBJ2-7; 9 positions agree with TRBD2. CDR3 length: 16 residues. CDR1 is SGHTA, CDR2 FQGNSA, per germline. With V trimmed by 5 bases and J by 6 bases, 14 bases remained unmatched. In DNA, the CDR3 is TGTGCCAGCAGCCCCACAGACCTAGCGGGATATAGCGAGCAGTACTTC. Translating it yields CASSPTDLAGYSEQYF. Looking up the rest from reference TRBV7-2 and TRBJ2-7 gives the full variable domain: GAGVSQSPSNKVTEKGKDVELRCDPISGHTALYWYRQSLGQGLEFLIYFQGNSAPDKSGLPSDRFSAERTGGSVSTLTIQRTQQEDSAVYLCASSPTDLAGYSEQYFGPGTRLTVT.

This chain joins TRBV12-3 or TRBV12-4 and TRBJ1-2; TRBD1 is a possible D gene (6 bases). The V gene lost 11 bases and the J gene lost 8 bases, with 36 bases spanning the gap. The CDR3 contains 18 residues. The CDR3 region has the DNA TGTGCCTTCAGTTTTAACTCTGGGAAGACAGGCCCTATCGGGGGCTACACCTTC. It translates to CAFSFNSGKTGPIGGYTF.

The sample holds many counts of this clonotype. J is TRBJ2-1 and V is TRBV4-3; possible D gene TRBD1, 6 bases. The CDR3 spans 15 residues. CDR1 and CDR2 from the germline V gene are LGHNA and YSLEER. The V end was cut by 0 bases, the J end by 8 bases, with 14 bases between. The CDR3 DNA is TGCGCCAGCAGCCAAGACCCCAGGGGCAACGATGAGCAGTTCTTC. Translating gives CASSQDPRGNDEQFF.

This clonotype was detected ten times or more. The rearrangement links TRBV4-3 to TRBJ2-2, with 7 bases fitting TRBD2. The germline CDR1 and CDR2 sequences are LGHNA and YSLEER. Trimming took 0 bases from V and 3 from J; bases not matched to a gene: 7. The CDR3 is 17 amino acids. CDR3 region: CASSQEGGSSYTGELFF. The CDR3 bases are TGCGCCAGCAGCCAAGAGGGGGGGTCAAGTTACACCGGGGAGCTGTTTTTT.

Ten or more counts support this clonotype. The chain links TRBV7-2 to TRBJ2-1, with 10 bases identical to TRBD2. The CDR3 contains 15 residues. Germline V gene sequence: CDR1 SGHTA, CDR2 FQGNSA. V trimming: 3 bases; J trimming: 6 bases; junction bases outside the gene matches: 5. CDR3 DNA sequence: TGTGCCAGCAGCTTTCTTCTAGCGGGAGTCAATGAGCAGTTCTTC. The encoded protein is CASSFLLAGVNEQFF.

This clonotype was seen at least ten times. The chain joins TRBV20-1 to TRBJ1-6; D gene uncertain. This CDR3 is 15 amino acids long. Germline V gene lookup returns CDR1 DFQATT and CDR2 SNEGSKA (reference sequence). Between the trimmed V and J ends, which lost 6 bases and 5 bases, there was a span of 17 bases. Written as DNA, the CDR3 is TGCAGTGCGGTACCGGGAAGAGCGGATAATTCACCCCTCCACTTT. Translation: CSAVPGRADNSPLHF.

In the case of this clonotype: Possible read error: a much larger clone is one base away. This chain links TRBV11-3 with TRBJ2-7; D possibly corresponds to TRBD1 (5 bases). CDR3 length equals 13 residues. Germline V gene lookup returns CDR1 SGHNT and CDR2 YENEEA. V was pared by 5 bases and J by 4 bases, with 12 bases between. The CDR3 coding sequence is TGTGCCAGCAGCCAAGATAACAGGTACGAGCAGTACTTC. Translation: CASSQDNRYEQYF.

This clonotype appeared many times. The chain couples TRBV20-1 to TRBJ2-5, with 7 bases matching TRBD1. The junction had 3 bases not matched to a gene; V was cut back by 3 bases and J by 5 bases. The CDR3 totals 12 residues. Germline V gene lookup returns CDR1 DFQATT and CDR2 SNEGSKA (reference sequence). DNA for the CDR3: TGCAGTGCTAGCCTGACAGGGGAGACCCAGTACTTC. Translating gives CSASLTGETQYF.

In this sample, this clonotype turned up a few times. V is TRBV5-6 and J is TRBJ2-7, with D possibly TRBD1 on 6 matching bases. The V gene's germline CDR1 is SGHDT and CDR2 YYEEEE. The CDR3 length is 14 residues. V was shortened by 4 bases and J by 1 base, with 12 bases between the two germline ends. The CDR3 nucleotides read TGTGCCAGCAGCAATGGGGGCGGGTCCTACGAGCAGTACTTC. Its translation is CASSNGGGSYEQYF.

At least ten counts were recorded for this clonotype. The V call is TRBV6-2 or TRBV6-3, the J call TRBJ2-6, with a possible D match to TRBD2 (5 bases). Germline V gene lookup returns CDR1 MNHEY and CDR2 SVGEGT. V lost 6 bases, J lost 0 bases, and 9 bases lay in between. CDR3 length: 15 residues. DNA for the CDR3: TGTGCCAGCAGCCCCGGGGTCTCTGGGGCCAACGTCCTGACTTTC. Translating it yields CASSPGVSGANVLTF.